The 9 T cell receptor beta chains below were found in one sample sequenced in a study of PD-1 blockade in classical Hodgkin lymphoma. Time point of the sample: newly diagnosed, previously untreated cHL patient sample. Isolation of CD4+ T cells from thawed PBMCs was performed by magnetic negative selection. This table comes from immunoSEQ multiplex PCR, and its TCRdb copy is limited to in-frame clones, with some not included. Of about 23,000 clones in the sample, 85% to 90% were seen once. Sample: CD4+ T cells from blood. The origin of the receptors is a human donor with classical Hodgkin lymphoma.

The V gene is TRBV6-1, the J gene TRBJ2-3, with TRBD2 matching over 8 bases. The J segment lost 1 base and the V segment lost 2 bases, leaving 5 bases of the junction unmatched. CDR3 length: 16 amino acids. Per germline, CDR1 MNHNS and CDR2 SASEGT. The CDR3 region is CASSESRGVRTDTQYF. The CDR3 coding sequence is TGTGCCAGCAGTGAATCGCGGGGGGTACGCACAGATACGCAGTATTTT.

This clone was detected a few times. The chain has TRBV6-6 and TRBJ1-4; D gene uncertain. The J call is doubtful: the DNA matches TRBJ2-2 better. In germline, CDR1 is MNHNY, CDR2 SVGAGI (reference sequence). The CDR3 is made up of 12 amino acids. The CDR3 loop is CASSWPSGELFF. The CDR3 region has the DNA TGTGCCAGCAGTTGGCCCTCGGGGGAGCTGTTTTTT.

V usage is TRBV29-1 and J usage is TRBJ2-2; 8 nucleotides line up with TRBD2. The J segment lost 0 bases and the V segment lost 5 bases, leaving 8 bases of the junction unmatched. Germline V CDR1 and CDR2: SQVTM, ANQGSEA. CDR3 length equals 16 residues. The chain's CDR3 is CSVTVAGSANTGELFF. The CDR3, as DNA: TGCAGCGTTACGGTAGCGGGATCCGCGAACACCGGGGAGCTGTTTTTT.

The chain uses TRBV7-8 and TRBJ2-7; 14 nucleotides agree with TRBD2. The CDR3 spans 17 residues. V lost 5 bases, J lost 3 bases, and 9 bases stayed unmatched. Germline loops: CDR1 SGHVS, CDR2 FQNEAQ. In nucleotides, the CDR3 is TGTGCCAGCAGCCCTCTCCCGGGACTAGCGGGAGACTACGAGCAGTACTTC. Translating gives CASSPLPGLAGDYEQYF.

The chain combines TRBV6-5 with TRBJ1-5; 7 nucleotides agree with TRBD1. The CDR3 sequence is 14 residues long. The ends lost 4 bases at V and 2 bases at J; junction bases unmatched: 2. Germline lookup yields CDR1 MNHEY and CDR2 SVGAGI. CDR3 bases: TGTGCCAGCAGTTTAGGGACAGGCAATCAGCCCCAGCATTTT. It yields the protein CASSLGTGNQPQHF.

V gene TRBV7-8 combines with J gene TRBJ2-2, with no clear D. The germline V and J ends were trimmed by 1 base and 6 bases, with 15 bases remaining between them. Per germline, CDR1 SGHVS and CDR2 FQNEAQ. The CDR3 runs to 16 residues. CDR3 nucleotides: TGTGCCAGCAGCTTAGTAGGTAGAGATGTCGCCGGGGAGCTGTTTTTT. Translation: CASSLVGRDVAGELFF.

The rearrangement links TRBV5-1 to TRBJ2-3; D tentatively reads TRBD1 or TRBD2 (5 bases each). There are 15 residues in the CDR3. The germline V gene encodes CDR1 SGHRS and CDR2 YFSETQ. Deletions cut 5 bases from V and 0 bases from J, with 13 bases between. CDR3 residues: CASRVGTGSTDTQYF. The CDR3 DNA follows: TGCGCCAGCAGGGTCGGGACGGGAAGCACAGATACGCAGTATTTT.

J is TRBJ2-5 and V is TRBV10-2; D call uncertain. In germline, CDR1 is WSHSY, CDR2 SAAADI. CDR3 length: 15 residues. V shed 6 bases and J shed 5 bases, with 19 bases lying between them. This CDR3 is CASRKNSNLDETQYF. The CDR3 DNA reads TGCGCCAGCAGAAAGAACAGTAATCTGGACGAGACCCAGTACTTC.

This clone was recorded once. This chain joins TRBV30 and TRBJ1-2; 10 bases align to TRBD1. Trimming cost V 4 bases and J 7 bases; bases outside gene matches: 9. CDR3 length: 14 residues. Germline V CDR1 and CDR2: GTSNPN, SVGIG (reference sequence). CDR3 region: CAWTWDRGRGGYTF. CDR3 DNA sequence: TGTGCCTGGACTTGGGACAGGGGTCGTGGTGGCTACACCTTC.